This record concerns one TCR beta chain sequence. This sample stems from a study of blood T cell repertoires in COVID-19. Original analysis: Reference gene primer amplification in the assay estimated nucleated cell counts. This table comes from immunoSEQ multiplex PCR, and its TCRdb copy is limited to in-frame clones, with some not included. The V and J calls and clone size are taken from that table; D and trimming were inferred from the DNA. The data show hundreds of thousands of clones, 65% to 90% seen once. The germline V gene encodes CDR1 LGHNT and CDR2 FRNRAP. Between the trimmed V and J ends, which lost 4 bases and 1 base, there was a span of 19 bases. The CDR3 extends over 17 amino acids.

The sample was peripheral blood. V and J are TRBV12-5 and TRBJ1-1; D remains ambiguous. The sequence came from a man aged 45-65 years with active or convalescent COVID-19. The CDR3 DNA is TGTGCTAGTGGTTCAAACCCGGGGAGGCTGACGAACACTGAAGCTTTCTTT. It encodes CASGSNPGRLTNTEAFF.